A single sample gave rise to the 17 T cell receptor beta chains below, sequenced in a study of blood T cell repertoires in COVID-19. TCRdb's copy holds only in-frame clones and misses some; the assay was immunoSEQ multiplex PCR. Among 75,000 to 95,000 clones listed, approximately 87% were seen once. Material for sequencing was peripheral blood. These receptors were taken from a human donor in a cohort sampled during active COVID-19.

The chain links TRBV3-1 (or the pseudogene TRBV3-2) to TRBJ2-5; D unresolved. The CDR3 runs to 13 residues. CDR1 and CDR2 from the germline V gene are LGHDT and YNNKEL (reference sequence). Trimming cost V 5 bases and J 5 bases, with 12 bases left between them. This CDR3 is CASSARERETQYF. In DNA, the CDR3 is TGTGCCAGCAGCGCCCGAGAACGGGAGACCCAGTACTTC.

V usage is TRBV18 and J usage is TRBJ1-1; no firm D call. Germline V gene data show CDR1 as KGHSH and CDR2 as LQKENI. The CDR3 sequence is 15 residues long. Trimming pared 0 bases from V and 1 base from J, leaving 9 bases between. The CDR3 DNA follows: TGTGCCAGCTCACCACCGGGCGTAACGAACACTGAAGCTTTCTTT. This sequence encodes CASSPPGVTNTEAFF.

This chain connects TRBV6-5 to TRBJ2-2, with 9 nucleotides matching TRBD1. Trimming took 6 bases from V and 7 from J; bases not matched to a gene: 0. The CDR3 length is 12 residues. Germline CDR1 reads MNHEY; CDR2 reads SVGAGI. The CDR3 spells CASRTGGGELFF. CDR3 nucleotides: TGTGCCAGCAGGACAGGGGGCGGGGAGCTGTTTTTT.

The V call is TRBV15, the J call TRBJ2-3; TRBD2 aligns across 12 bases. Germline CDR1 LNHNV, CDR2 YYDKDF (reference sequence). Trimming at V came to 0 bases and at J to 5 bases, leaving 12 bases not matched to a gene. There are 19 residues in the CDR3. The CDR3 DNA reads TGTGCCACCAGCAGAGACCCGGCTAGCGGGAGGGGGTTTGGAGATACGCAGTATTTT. It specifies CATSRDPASGRGFGDTQYF. Looking up the rest from reference TRBV15 and TRBJ2-3 gives the full variable domain: DAMVIQNPRYQVTQFGKPVTLSCSQTLNHNVMYWYQQKSSQAPKLLFHYYDKDFNNEADTPDNFQSRRPNTSFCFLDIRSPGLGDTAMYLCATSRDPASGRGFGDTQYFGPGTRLTVL.

The chain employs TRBV28 and TRBJ2-1, with TRBD2 matching 11 bases. The germline V gene encodes CDR1 MDHEN and CDR2 SYDVKM. V trimming: 6 bases; J trimming: 0 bases; junction bases outside the gene matches: 4. There are 16 residues in the CDR3. The CDR3 spells CASSTSGRGSYNEQFF. CDR3 nucleotides: TGTGCCAGCAGCACTAGCGGGAGAGGCTCCTACAATGAGCAGTTCTTC.

The V call is TRBV2, the J call TRBJ1-2; D possibly corresponds to TRBD1 (5 bases). CDR3 length: 15 residues. Germline V CDR1 and CDR2: SNHLY, FYNNEI. The germline V and J ends were trimmed by 6 bases and 2 bases, with 16 bases remaining between them. CDR3 in amino acids: CASSSGQPGNYGYTF. Written as DNA, the CDR3 is TGTGCCAGCAGCTCAGGGCAGCCAGGGAACTATGGCTACACCTTC.

This rearrangement joins TRBV7-9 to TRBJ2-5; D unclear. CDR3 length equals 14 residues. CDR1 and CDR2 (germline): SEHNR, FQNEAQ (reference sequence). V dropped 4 bases and J dropped 2 bases, with 11 bases sitting between them. The CDR3 region is CASSSRLQQETQYF. CDR3 DNA: TGTGCCAGCAGCTCGAGACTCCAACAAGAGACCCAGTACTTC.

The rearrangement uses TRBV5-1 and TRBJ2-2, with D possibly matching TRBD2 (5 bases). Germline CDR1 and CDR2: SGHRS and YFSETQ. V was cut by 3 bases and J by 9 bases, with 12 bases left in between. There are 13 residues in the CDR3. CDR3 coding DNA: TGCGCCAGCAGCTCGGGGTCCCCCAGGGAGCTGTTTTTT. Protein: CASSSGSPRELFF.

On this clone itself: At the DNA level, this CDR3 is encoded by other sequences in the same sample as well. This chain links TRBV12-3 or TRBV12-4 with TRBJ1-5, with 8 bases aligning to TRBD1. CDR3 length: 13 amino acids. The junction had 5 bases not matched to a gene; V was cut back by 6 bases and J by 7 bases. CDR3 residues: CASSTDRGQPQHF. The DNA of the CDR3 is TGTGCCAGCAGCACCGACAGGGGCCAGCCCCAGCATTTT.

The V and J genes are TRBV28 and TRBJ1-1, with TRBD1 matching 7 bases. This CDR3 spans 16 amino acids. The ends lost 6 bases at V and 6 bases at J; junction bases unmatched: 16. Germline V lookup: CDR1 MDHEN, CDR2 SYDVKM. The DNA for the CDR3 is TGTGCCAGCAGCCCATACGGACAGGTCGGTGGGGCTGAAGCTTTCTTT. Protein sequence: CASSPYGQVGGAEAFF. Combining the CDR3 with reference TRBV28 and TRBJ1-1 gives the whole variable domain DVKVTQSSRYLVKRTGEKVFLECVQDMDHENMFWYRQDPGLGLRLIYFSYDVKMKEKGDIPEGYSVSREKKERFSLILESASTNQTSMYLCASSPYGQVGGAEAFFGQGTRLTVV.

The V and J genes are TRBV12-5 and TRBJ2-1; TRBD2 aligns across 11 bases. The CDR3 has 16 amino acids. Unmatched junction bases numbered 9, after V lost 2 bases and J lost 9 bases. Per the germline V gene, CDR1 is LGHNT and CDR2 is FRNRAP. In DNA form, the CDR3 reads TGTGCTAGTGGTTTGTCAGTGAATAGCGGGAGGGGTGAGCAGTTCTTC. Translation: CASGLSVNSGRGEQFF.

V is TRBV5-5 and J is TRBJ2-7; 7 bases agree with TRBD1. The germline V gene encodes CDR1 SGHKS and CDR2 YYEKEE (reference sequence). J lost 2 bases, V lost 2 bases, and 4 bases had no gene match. The length of the CDR3 is 14 residues. Here the CDR3 DNA reads TGTGCCAGCAGCTTAGAGGGGGCCCCCTACGAGCAGTACTTC. Amino acid sequence: CASSLEGAPYEQYF.

This clone was observed once. V is TRBV18 and J is TRBJ2-2; TRBD2 is a possible D gene (6 bases). Per the germline V gene, CDR1 is KGHSH and CDR2 is LQKENI. The CDR3 is 20 residues long. The V end lost 1 base, the J end lost 6 bases, and 27 bases lay between the germline ends. Written as DNA, the CDR3 is TGTGCCAGCTCACCACGGCCGCTTGGAGGGGCGCGGAAGGACTCCGGGGAGCTGTTTTTT. It codes for CASSPRPLGGARKDSGELFF.

This clone has more than one count but fewer than ten. J is TRBJ2-5 and V is TRBV3-1 (or the pseudogene TRBV3-2), with D possibly matching TRBD1 (6 bases). The germline V and J ends were trimmed by 6 bases and 1 base, with 6 bases remaining between them. Germline CDR1 and CDR2: LGHDT and YNNKEL (reference sequence). CDR3 length equals 12 residues. The CDR3 coding sequence is TGTGCCAGCAGGGACAGCCAAGAGACCCAGTACTTC. It encodes CASRDSQETQYF.

This rearrangement joins TRBV28 to TRBJ1-4; tentatively, D is TRBD1 (6 bases). Trimming took 10 bases from V and 4 from J, leaving 22 bases between them. CDR1 is MDHEN and CDR2 is SYDVKM in the germline V gene. There are 16 residues in the CDR3. CDR3: CATYQGPRGYNEKLFF. The CDR3 DNA sequence: TGTGCCACCTACCAGGGCCCCAGGGGCTATAATGAAAAACTGTTTTTT.

The chain carries TRBV6-5 and TRBJ1-2; 7 positions match TRBD1. With V trimmed by 2 bases and J by 6 bases, 6 bases remained unmatched. Germline V gene sequence: CDR1 MNHEY, CDR2 SVGAGI. The CDR3 is 14 amino acids. The CDR3 spells CASSYGTEDDGYTF. The CDR3 bases are TGTGCCAGCAGTTACGGGACAGAGGACGATGGCTACACCTTC.

V gene TRBV19 combines with J gene TRBJ2-6, with D possibly TRBD1 on 6 matching bases. The V and J ends lost 6 bases and 2 bases respectively, with 11 bases between them. Looked up from germline, CDR1 is LNHDA and CDR2 is SQIVND (reference sequence). This CDR3 contains 15 residues. Here the CDR3 DNA reads TGTGCCAGTAGCCCCGGGACAACTGGGGCCAACGTCCTGACTTTC. Translating gives CASSPGTTGANVLTF.